These T cell receptor beta chains were read from a single sample in a study of cytomegalovirus exposure and HLA in healthy donors. The data were produced by immunoSEQ multiplex PCR, yet TCRdb's version contains in-frame clones alone and is incomplete. The data hold roughly 190,000 clones, with 60% to 85% observed a single time. Sequenced sample: PBMCs. The origin of the receptors is a woman in her late teens or twenties in good health and CMV-seronegative. CDR3s include the opening cysteine and the closing phenylalanine or tryptophan. A D gene is named only where the DNA matches it firmly. Size is omitted from some rows. Given values are once, few, many or a class for expanded clones.

NA	TRBD1	15	TRBV28	TRBJ1-6	CASSSAGTGNSPLHF	TGTGCCAGCAGTTCCGCCGGGACAGGAAACTCACCCCTCCACTTT
NA	NA	13	TRBV7-6	TRBJ2-5	CASSPTVKETQYF	TGTGCCAGCAGCCCGACAGTCAAGGAGACCCAGTACTTC
NA	TRBD1	15	TRBV19	TRBJ1-5	CASSMGQDSNQPQHF	TGTGCCAGTAGTATGGGACAGGATAGCAATCAGCCCCAGCATTTT
few	NA	13	TRBV27	TRBJ2-7	CASSFGRAYEQYF	TGTGCCAGCAGTTTCGGGAGAGCCTACGAGCAGTACTTC
NA	NA	16	TRBV2	TRBJ1-6	CASSERAGPYNSPLHF	TGTGCCAGCAGTGAAAGGGCAGGGCCCTATAATTCACCCCTCCACTTT
few	NA	16	TRBV4-3	TRBJ1-1	CASSQDGRGMNTEAFF	TGCGCCAGCAGCCAAGACGGGAGAGGAATGAACACTGAAGCTTTCTTT
NA	TRBD1	16	TRBV19	TRBJ1-4	CASSTGTGTTNEKLFF	TGTGCCAGTAGCACCGGGACAGGGACAACTAATGAAAAACTGTTTTTT
NA	NA	15	TRBV5-6	TRBJ2-5	CASSLAHGGEKTQYF	TGTGCCAGCAGCTTGGCCCATGGGGGCGAAAAGACCCAGTACTTC
NA	NA	16	TRBV27	TRBJ2-1	CASSFLGQSSYNEQFF	TGTGCCAGCAGTTTTTTAGGACAGAGCTCCTACAATGAGCAGTTCTTC
NA	NA	15	TRBV4-1	TRBJ2-7	CASSQDPGRTYEQYF	TGCGCCAGCAGCCAAGATCCGGGAAGGACCTACGAGCAGTACTTC
few	NA	14	TRBV5-1	TRBJ1-2	CASSLANSFYGYTF	TGCGCCAGCAGCTTGGCCAACAGCTTCTATGGCTACACCTTC
NA	NA	15	TRBV28	TRBJ2-1	CASSHPASARAEQFF	TGTGCCAGCAGTCACCCGGCTAGCGCCAGGGCTGAGCAGTTCTTC
NA	NA	14	TRBV15	TRBJ2-6	CATKGASGANVLTF	TGTGCCACCAAGGGAGCCTCTGGGGCCAACGTCCTGACTTTC
NA	TRBD1	15	TRBV7-9	TRBJ1-5	CASRQTGVPNQPQHF	TGTGCCAGCAGACAAACAGGGGTCCCCAATCAGCCCCAGCATTTT
NA	NA	13	TRBV9	TRBJ1-2	CASSVDSYDGYTF	TGTGCCAGCAGCGTAGACAGTTATGATGGCTACACCTTC
NA	TRBD1	15	TRBV29-1	TRBJ1-1	CSVPLQGPAHTEAFF	TGCAGCGTACCGCTACAGGGGCCAGCTCACACTGAAGCTTTCTTT
NA	TRBD1	15	TRBV5-1	TRBJ2-1	CASSPPGTGWNEQFF	TGCGCCAGCAGTCCTCCCGGGACAGGGTGGAATGAGCAGTTCTTC
NA	NA	14	TRBV6-5	TRBJ2-5	CASSRGSLEETQYF	TGTGCCAGCAGCCGAGGGAGTTTGGAAGAGACCCAGTACTTC
few	NA	15	TRBV5-6	TRBJ1-6	CASSPDQGISSPLHF	TGTGCCAGCAGCCCGGATCAGGGTATCAGTTCACCCCTCCACTTT
NA	NA	15	TRBV9	TRBJ2-2	CASTLGGGATGELFF	TGTGCCAGCACCCTTGGAGGGGGGGCCACCGGGGAGCTGTTTTTT
NA	NA	14	TRBV18	TRBJ1-2	CASSYDRRGEGYTF	TGTGCCAGCTCATACGACAGGCGAGGAGAAGGCTACACCTTC
NA	TRBD2	17	TRBV27	TRBJ2-7	CASRRLAGGSPSYEQYF	TGTGCCAGCAGAAGACTAGCGGGTGGTAGCCCATCCTACGAGCAGTACTTC
few	TRBD1	14	TRBV9	TRBJ2-7	CASSPQDRGREQYF	TGTGCCAGCAGCCCGCAGGACAGGGGGCGCGAGCAGTACTTC
NA	NA	13	TRBV4-1	TRBJ1-1	CASSQVRNTEAFF	TGCGCCAGCAGCCAAGTCAGGAACACTGAAGCTTTCTTT
NA	TRBD1	15	TRBV27	TRBJ1-5	CAITGGEYSNQPQHF	TGTGCCATAACAGGGGGCGAATATAGCAATCAGCCCCAGCATTTT
NA	TRBD2	14	TRBV5-1	TRBJ2-7	CASSPGGAADEQYF	TGCGCCAGCAGCCCGGGAGGAGCAGCCGACGAGCAGTACTTC